The TCR beta chain described here comes from a study of blood T cell repertoires in COVID-19. Study summary: COVID-19 samples from acute and convalescent phases originated in the United States, Italy and Spain. PBMCs, B-cell-depleted T cells, or T cells provided the cDNA or gDNA that made up the material.

TCRdb's copy holds only in-frame clones and misses some; the assay was immunoSEQ multiplex PCR. The table lists a few hundred thousand clones, 88% of them singletons. The CDR3 is made up of 12 amino acids. From germline, CDR1 is LNHDA and CDR2 SQIVND (reference sequence). J was trimmed by 8 bases and V by 6 bases; bases with no gene match: 3. In terms of age and location, participants ranged from about 18 to 95 years and lived in about two dozen US areas. Cohort placement rested on clinical history that participants reported themselves. This sequence joins TRBV19 and TRBJ1-1; 10 nucleotides match TRBD1. Input material: PBMCs or T cells enriched from blood (not recorded which). This clonotype originated in a woman aged 40-49 years with acute COVID-19. CDR3 sequence: CASRTGQGEAFF. CDR3 in DNA: TGTGCCAGTAGAACGGGACAGGGGGAAGCTTTCTTT.